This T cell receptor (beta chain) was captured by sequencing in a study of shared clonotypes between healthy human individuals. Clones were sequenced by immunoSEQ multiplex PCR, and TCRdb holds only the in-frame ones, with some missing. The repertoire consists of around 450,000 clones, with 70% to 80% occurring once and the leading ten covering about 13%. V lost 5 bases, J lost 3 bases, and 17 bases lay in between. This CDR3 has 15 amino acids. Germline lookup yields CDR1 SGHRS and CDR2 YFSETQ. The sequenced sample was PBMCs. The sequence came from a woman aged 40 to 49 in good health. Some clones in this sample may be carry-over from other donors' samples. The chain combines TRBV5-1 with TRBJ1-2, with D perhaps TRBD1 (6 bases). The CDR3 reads CASSPTGQIDYGYTF. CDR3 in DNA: TGCGCCAGCAGTCCAACTGGACAGATAGACTATGGCTACACCTTC. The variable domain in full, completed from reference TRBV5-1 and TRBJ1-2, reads KAGVTQTPRYLIKTRGQQVTLSCSPISGHRSVSWYQQTPGQGLQFLFEYFSETQRNKGNFPGRFSGRQFSNSRSEMNVSTLELGDSALYLCASSPTGQIDYGYTFGSGTRLTVV.